Listed here is a single T cell receptor beta chain. What it binds is not known. This sample also contains other DNA sequences that code for the same CDR3. The data belong to a study of shared clonotypes between healthy human individuals. General observations from the study: All-four-donor shared clonotypes had higher generation probabilities than non-shared clonotypes did. Rarefaction indicated that sorted-subset sequencing remained incomplete although depth was large.

An assay was performed, and its level was deep. TCRdb's copy holds only in-frame clones and misses some; the assay was immunoSEQ multiplex PCR. The sample has more than 2 million clones, around 96% seen once. Germline V lookup: CDR1 SGDLS, CDR2 YYNGEE. The CDR3 consists of 13 residues. Trimming took off 0 bases at V and 0 bases at J, with 4 bases between the two ends. CD45RO-negative, CCR7-positively selected cells formed the naive CD8 fraction, excluding terminally differentiated effector memory CD45RA+ cells. Sequenced sample: naive CD8+ T cells sorted from blood. The chain uses TRBV9 and TRBJ2-7, with D hard to call. The TCR sequence derives from a man younger than 35 in good health. The CDR3 is CASSVGVSYEQYF. CDR3 DNA sequence: TGTGCCAGCAGCGTAGGAGTCTCCTACGAGCAGTACTTC. Variable domain in full (rest from reference TRBV9 and TRBJ2-7): DSGVTQTPKHLITATGQRVTLRCSPRSGDLSVYWYQQSLDQGLQFLIQYYNGEERAKGNILERFSAQQFPDLHSELNLSSLELGDSALYFCASSVGVSYEQYFGPGTRLTVT.